A single sample gave rise to the 32 T cell receptor beta chains below, sequenced in a study of tumor and adjacent non-tumor tissue in lung cancer. The template was RNA from unsorted bulk tissue. The library came from three nested PCR rounds adapted from ARM-PCR protocols. Each CDR3 protein is one row after TCRdb ran MiXCR on the multiplex PCR reads. The sample consists of about 76,000 distinct CDR3 sequences, about two thirds of them appearing once. The sequenced material came from lung tumor tissue. Receptors originate from a woman in her 70s with non-small cell lung cancer.

On this clonotype itself: A much larger clonotype is one base distant, so this may be a read error. The V call is TRBV7-9, the J call TRBJ2-1, with D maybe TRBD2 (5 bases). CDR1 and CDR2 (germline): SEHNR, FQNEAQ (reference sequence). The CDR3 runs to 11 residues. This CDR3 reads CASSLIWEHFF. CDR3 bases: TGTGCCAGCAGTTTAATATGGGAGCATTTCTTC.

This clonotype was seen only a few times. The rearrangement links TRBV10-3 to TRBJ2-1; D not resolved. Trimming pared 9 bases from V and 3 bases from J, leaving 15 bases between. This CDR3 is built from 14 residues. CDR1 and CDR2 (germline): ENHRY, SYGVKD. CDR3 bases: TGTGCCATGAATCCTGAAGGAAGCTACAATGAGCAGTTCTTC. It yields the protein CAMNPEGSYNEQFF.

At least ten counts were recorded for this clonotype. This chain joins TRBV5-3 and TRBJ2-1; 9 bases agree with TRBD2. TRBV5-3 belongs to the ORF category, with a function that is uncertain. V dropped 0 bases and J dropped 15; count of bases not matched to a gene: 7. The CDR3 is 13 amino acids. The CDR3 DNA reads TGTGCCAGAAGCTTGGCTTTAGCGGGAGACAGGTTCTTC. It codes for CARSLALAGDRFF.

A note on this clonotype: One end of the junction fails to match germline, which may point to a read error. The chain employs TRBV29-1 and TRBJ2-1, with D perhaps TRBD2 (5 bases). Germline CDR1 reads SQVTM; CDR2 reads ANQGSEA. CDR3 length: 14 amino acids. This chain's CDR3 is CSVEPGFTNNERFF. Written as DNA, the CDR3 is TGCAGCGTCGAGCCCGGTTTTACCAACAATGAGCGGTTCTTT.

To note about this clonotype: The germline gene is not matched at one end of the junction; a read error may be the cause. The rearrangement uses TRBV6-1 and TRBJ2-7, with D possibly TRBD2 on 7 matching bases. The CDR3 extends over 12 amino acids. The germline V gene encodes CDR1 MNHNS and CDR2 SASEGT. For the CDR3, the DNA is TGCGCCAGCAACTTTCAGGGGAGGGAGCAGCACTTC. Its protein is CASNFQGREQHF.

In nucleotides, the CDR3 is TGCAGCGTTGAGTCGAGACAGGAGGTTGGGGAGACCCAGTACTTC. Translated, it gives CSVESRQEVGETQYF. This sequence joins TRBV29-1 and TRBJ2-5; possible D gene TRBD1, 6 bases. The V end was cut by 3 bases, the J end by 5 bases, with 19 bases between. This CDR3 is 15 amino acids long. CDR1 is SQVTM, CDR2 ANQGSEA, per germline.

Worth noting for this clonotype: This is likely a read error, given that the CDR3 carries no conserved phenylalanine or tryptophan at its end. V and J are TRBV6-9 and TRBJ2-7; possible D gene TRBD1, 6 bases. Germline V gives CDR1 MNHGY, CDR2 SVAAGI. Deletions cut 4 bases from V and 1 base from J, with 11 bases between. CDR3 length: 14 residues. The CDR3 reads CASSCSGQSYEQYS. The CDR3 DNA follows: TGTGCCAGCAGTTGTTCCGGACAGTCCTACGAGCAGTACTCC.

Worth noting for this clonotype: Mismatch with germline at one junction end may stem from a read error. This rearrangement joins TRBV7-8 to TRBJ1-2; TRBD1 matches at 9 bases. This CDR3 region has 14 residues. CDR1 is SGHVS and CDR2 is FQNEAQ in the germline V gene. CDR3 sequence: CASSLRGQGYGYAF. The DNA of the CDR3 is TGTGCCAGCAGCTTACGGGGACAGGGTTATGGCTACGCCTTC.

This clonotype has ten or more counts. The chain uses TRBV28 and TRBJ2-1; TRBD2 agrees at 10 bases. This CDR3 is 14 amino acids long. CDR1 and CDR2 (germline): MDHEN, SYDVKM. After removal of 2 bases from V and 8 bases from J, the junction contained 3 bases not matched to a gene. The CDR3 DNA follows: TGTGCCAGCAGTTTACCCGGGACTAGCGATGAGCAGTTCTTC. Translation: CASSLPGTSDEQFF.

A word on this clonotype: Germline is not matched at one junction end, which may reflect a read error. The rearrangement links TRBV6-1 to TRBJ1-5; D might be TRBD1 (5 bases). Germline CDR1 MNHNS, CDR2 SASEGT. This CDR3 is 13 amino acids long. CDR3 protein: CASNPNGRQPHYF. For the CDR3, the DNA is TGTGCCAGCAACCCGAACGGAAGACAGCCCCACTATTTT.

Turning to this clonotype: A junction end diverges from the germline sequence, so it may reflect a read error. The chain carries TRBV5-5 and TRBJ2-1; D not resolved. Looked up from germline, CDR1 is SGHKS and CDR2 is YYEKEE (reference sequence). The CDR3 spans 15 residues. The CDR3 coding sequence is TGTGTCAGCAGCTTGGTTGGGTCGGAGTATAATGAACAGTTCTTC. This sequence encodes CVSSLVGSEYNEQFF.

The chain combines TRBV6-5 with TRBJ2-5; tentatively, D is TRBD2 (7 bases). CDR3 length equals 16 residues. The V gene's germline CDR1 is MNHEY and CDR2 SVGAGI. The CDR3 loop reads CANSYSLGEGEKTQYF. DNA of the CDR3: TGTGCTAACAGTTACTCGCTTGGGGAGGGGGAAAAGACCCAGTACTTC.

Comment on this clonotype: The junction departs from germline at one end; a sequencing error may be responsible. V gene TRBV5-5 combines with J gene TRBJ2-7; D is unresolved. The CDR3 extends over 15 amino acids. The germline gives CDR1 SGHKS, CDR2 YYEKEE (reference sequence). The CDR3 sequence: CASILGSRFSYEQYF. CDR3 coding DNA: TGTGCCAGCATCTTGGGATCACGGTTCTCCTACGAGCAGTACTTC.

The CDR3 reads CSANPGTSGPMDAQYF. For the CDR3, the DNA is TGCAGTGCAAACCCCGGGACTAGCGGCCCAATGGATGCCCAGTACTTC. This sequence joins TRBV20-1 and TRBJ2-5; the match to TRBD2 covers 11 bases. V lost 6 bases and J lost 9; bases outside the gene matches: 18. The CDR3 has 16 amino acids. In germline, CDR1 is DFQATT, CDR2 SNEGSKA (reference sequence).

This clonotype was counted ten times or more. J is TRBJ1-2 and V is TRBV13; D unresolved. The CDR3 sequence is 15 residues long. The V gene lost 0 bases and the J gene lost 3 bases, with 11 bases spanning the gap. Germline V gene data show CDR1 as PRHDT and CDR2 as FYEKMQ (reference sequence). CDR3: CASSLGMGFYYGYTF. DNA of the CDR3: TGTGCCAGCAGCTTAGGGATGGGTTTTTACTATGGCTACACCTTC.

Only one count was recorded for this clonotype. V gene TRBV6-2 or TRBV6-3 combines with J gene TRBJ2-7, with 9 nucleotides matching TRBD1. The CDR3 sequence is 14 residues long. V lost 10 bases, J lost 5 bases, and 12 bases stayed unmatched. CDR1 MNHEY and CDR2 SVGEGT come from the germline V gene. In DNA form, the CDR3 reads TGTGCCAACACGGAGCGAACAGGGGGCGACGAGCAGTACTTC. Its protein is CANTERTGGDEQYF.

This clonotype was detected a few times. Germline and junction disagree at one end, which may indicate a read error. The V gene is TRBV10-2, the J gene TRBJ1-1; unclear D gene. This CDR3 has 12 residues. Germline CDR1 reads WSHSY; CDR2 reads SAAADI. CDR3 residues: CASTKGHTEAFF. The CDR3 DNA is TGCGCCAGCACAAAAGGGCACACCGAAGCTTTCTTT.

As to this clonotype: A read error may be the cause here, since a much bigger clone is one base away. The chain combines TRBV6-1 with TRBJ2-3; 11 positions agree with TRBD2. V gave up 8 bases and J gave up 0 bases; unmatched junction bases: 4. The CDR3 spans 15 residues. CDR1 MNHNS and CDR2 SASEGT come from the germline V gene. CDR3 in DNA: TGTGCCAGCGGGACTAGCGGAGCTAGCACAGATACGCAGTATTTT. Its translation: CASGTSGASTDTQYF.

This clonotype was seen a handful of times. One end of the junction fails to match germline, which may point to a read error. This chain uses TRBV29-1 with TRBJ2-7, with D perhaps matching TRBD1 (6 bases). CDR1 and CDR2 from the germline V gene are SQVTM and ANQGSEA. The CDR3 runs to 13 residues. The CDR3 DNA follows: TGCAGCATTAAACGGGACACCTCCCACGATCAGTACTTC. Its translation: CSIKRDTSHDQYF.

This chain links TRBV6-5 with TRBJ2-7; 11 bases align to TRBD2. CDR1 and CDR2 from the germline V gene are MNHEY and SVGAGI. The CDR3 sequence is 16 residues long. CDR3 sequence reads: CARTVGALAGAGEQYF. The CDR3 DNA reads as TGTGCAAGGACGGTAGGGGCACTAGCGGGAGCCGGCGAGCAGTACTTC.

Turning to this clonotype: At one of its ends the junction is not consistent with the germline gene, which may arise from a read error. The chain couples TRBV6-1 to TRBJ1-1; 7 bases line up with TRBD1. The CDR3 covers 14 residues. Looked up from germline, CDR1 is MNHNS and CDR2 is SASEGT. CDR3 residues: CASSELQGTTEAVF. CDR3 sequence (DNA): TGTGCCAGTAGTGAATTACAGGGGACCACTGAAGCTGTCTTT.

The chain is built from TRBV30 and TRBJ1-5; D call uncertain. Trimming shortened V by 0 bases and J by 5 bases, and 8 bases separated the two germline ends. Germline V gives CDR1 GTSNPN, CDR2 SVGIG (reference sequence). This CDR3 contains 13 residues. The CDR3 region is CAWSVNPDQPQHF. The CDR3 coding sequence is TGTGCCTGGAGTGTAAACCCGGATCAGCCCCAGCATTTT.

On this clonotype itself: The CDR3 end shows no conserved phenylalanine or tryptophan, and so a read error is likely. The DNA is omitted, as the CDR3 cannot be located on it reliably, and the CDR3 follows TCRdb's listing. CDR3 loop: CASSLGRDRGAEVFL. The rearrangement uses TRBV13 and TRBJ1-1; the table's D call, TRBD1, has no DNA check behind it. CDR1 and CDR2 from the germline V gene are PRHDT and FYEKMQ (reference sequence). The CDR3 is 15 amino acids in total, end residues counted.

The rearrangement links TRBV20-1 to TRBJ1-1, with D hard to call. V dropped 1 base and J dropped 7 bases, with 7 bases sitting between them. Germline CDR1 DFQATT, CDR2 SNEGSKA (reference sequence). This CDR3 spans 11 amino acids. The CDR3 coding sequence is TGCAGTGCTAGAGGGACTTTTGAAGCTTTCTTT. It yields the protein CSARGTFEAFF.

This chain links TRBV4-1 with TRBJ2-1; no clear D. The germline V gene encodes CDR1 MGHRA and CDR2 YSYEKL. V lost 1 base and J lost 0, with 13 bases in between. There are 17 residues in the CDR3. CDR3 sequence: CASSQVFSPSSYNEQFF. CDR3 sequence (DNA): TGCGCCAGCAGCCAAGTATTCAGTCCCAGCTCCTACAATGAGCAGTTCTTC.

In its sample, this clonotype was seen a few times. One junction end does not reproduce the germline sequence, and a read error may be involved. CDR3 DNA: TGTCCCAGCAGTTTTAGTATGGGGCAGAACCAAGAGACCCAGTACTTC. It yields the protein CPSSFSMGQNQETQYF. The chain is built from TRBV28 and TRBJ2-5; possibly TRBD1 for D (5 bases). The CDR3 spans 16 residues. Germline V gene lookup returns CDR1 MDHEN and CDR2 SYDVKM.

Turning to this clonotype: An end of the junction does not agree with germline; a read error may underlie this. The J gene is TRBJ1-1, the V gene TRBV6-5, with D perhaps TRBD1 (6 bases). CDR1 MNHEY and CDR2 SVGAGI come from the germline V gene. This CDR3 is 16 amino acids long. The CDR3, as DNA: TGTGCTAGCACCCAGGGACAACTTCAGATGAACACTGAAGCTTTCTTT. It specifies CASTQGQLQMNTEAFF.

This clonotype was observed at least ten times. V usage is TRBV10-1 and J usage is TRBJ2-2, with unresolved D. Trimming shortened V by 4 bases and J by 1 base, and 7 bases separated the two germline ends. Germline V gene data show CDR1 as WNHNN and CDR2 as SYGVQD (reference sequence). The CDR3 runs to 14 residues. CDR3 amino acids: CASSGGVNTGELFF. In DNA form, the CDR3 reads TGCGCCAGCAGTGGAGGAGTGAACACCGGGGAGCTGTTTTTT.

Worth noting for this clonotype: An end of the junction does not agree with germline; a read error may underlie this. The chain employs TRBV6-5 and TRBJ2-7; TRBD2 aligns across 9 bases. Germline values: CDR1 MNHEY, CDR2 SVGAGI. The CDR3 spans 17 residues. CDR3 sequence reads: CTSSYTSGPASLYEQYF. In DNA, the CDR3 is TGTACCAGCAGTTACACTAGCGGGCCAGCGTCCTTATACGAGCAGTACTTC.

Remarks on this clonotype: A much larger clone sits a single nucleotide away, making a read error possible. This chain joins TRBV30 and TRBJ2-1; TRBD2 matches 7 bases. Germline V lookup: CDR1 GTSNPN, CDR2 SVGIG (reference sequence). This CDR3 contains 16 residues. In DNA form, the CDR3 reads TGTGCCAGGAGTGCCGCCATAGCGGGCGCCTACAATGAGCAGTTCTTC. As protein: CARSAAIAGAYNEQFF.

The chain couples TRBV11-2 to TRBJ1-1; possible D gene TRBD1, 5 bases. Germline values: CDR1 SGHAT, CDR2 FQNNGV. There are 14 residues in the CDR3. Trimming stripped 1 base from V and 2 bases from J, with 8 bases between. The CDR3 protein is CASSLGGGNTEAFF. The CDR3 DNA sequence: TGTGCCAGCAGCTTAGGGGGGGGTAACACTGAAGCTTTCTTT. The complete variable domain, with remaining parts taken from reference TRBV11-2 and TRBJ1-1, reads EAGVAQSPRYKIIEKRQSVAFWCNPISGHATLYWYQQILGQGPKLLIQFQNNGVVDDSQLPKDRFSAERLKGVDSTLKIQPAKLEDSAVYLCASSLGGGNTEAFFGQGTRLTVV.

With regard to this clonotype: The junction departs from germline at one end; a sequencing error may be responsible. The chain combines TRBV12-3 or TRBV12-4 with TRBJ2-1; 11 bases are shared with TRBD2. This CDR3 region has 18 residues. The CDR3 reads CASSTGGTSGPSGDEEFF. Here the CDR3 DNA reads TGTGCCAGCAGCACGGGAGGGACTAGCGGCCCCTCTGGAGATGAGGAGTTCTTC.